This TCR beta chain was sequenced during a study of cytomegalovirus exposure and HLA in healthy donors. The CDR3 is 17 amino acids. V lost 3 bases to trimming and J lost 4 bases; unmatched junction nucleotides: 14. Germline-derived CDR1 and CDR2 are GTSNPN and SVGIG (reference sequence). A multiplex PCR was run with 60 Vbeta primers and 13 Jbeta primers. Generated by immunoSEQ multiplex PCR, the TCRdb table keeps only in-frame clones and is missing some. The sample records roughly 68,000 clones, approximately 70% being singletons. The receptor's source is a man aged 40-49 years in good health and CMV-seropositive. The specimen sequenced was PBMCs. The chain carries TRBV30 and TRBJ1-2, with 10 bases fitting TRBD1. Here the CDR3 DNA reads TGTGCCTGGAGCCAGGGGACAGGGGAATTCATTTTCTATGGCTACACCTTC. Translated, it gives CAWSQGTGEFIFYGYTF.